This passage covers 27 T cell receptor beta chains from one sample sequenced in a study of human T cells and chemical hapten exposure. Time point meaning: patch test 1, 2 weeks after DPC sensitization. Treatment meaning: therapeutic diphenylcyclopropenone sensitization with weekly scalp DPC. TCRdb reanalysed the RACE reads using MiXCR and keeps one entry per CDR3 protein. Of roughly 180,000 distinct CDR3 sequences listed, around 20% were seen once; the top ten hold 6.7%. The source material was whole blood, sampled in connection with sensitization to the hapten diphenylcyclopropenone (DPC). The source is a woman between 50 and 59 years old with alopecia areata. Some clones in this sample may be carry-over from other donors' samples.

The chain employs TRBV20-1 and TRBJ2-1; 10 bases agree with TRBD2. The CDR3 runs to 14 residues. Trimming removed 6 bases from V and 2 bases from J; junction bases left unmatched: 4. From germline, CDR1 is DFQATT and CDR2 SNEGSKA (reference sequence). As DNA, the CDR3 is TGCAGTGCGGGAGGGACTAGCGCCTACAATGAGCAGTTCTTC. Protein product: CSAGGTSAYNEQFF.

This clonotype was observed a handful of times. This rearrangement joins TRBV3-1 to TRBJ2-5; 7 nucleotides line up with TRBD2. The V segment lost 2 bases and the J segment 4 bases; nucleotides outside the gene matches: 10. The CDR3 runs to 16 residues. Germline assignment: CDR1 LGHDT and CDR2 YNNKEL (reference sequence). The CDR3 coding sequence is TGTGCCAGCAGCCAACTCGCGGGAGACTTCGGAGAGACCCAGTACTTC. It specifies CASSQLAGDFGETQYF.

In this sample, this clonotype turned up many times. The chain combines TRBV5-5 with TRBJ1-2; TRBD1 matches 7 bases. The germline V gene has CDR1 SGHKS and CDR2 YYEKEE (reference sequence). The length of the CDR3 is 15 residues. V gave up 2 bases and J gave up 4 bases; unmatched junction bases: 8. The CDR3, as DNA: TGTGCCAGCAGCTTAGGACAGGATCAGACCTATGGCTACACCTTC. It encodes CASSLGQDQTYGYTF.

The gene calls are TRBV25-1 and TRBJ2-1, with D possibly being TRBD1 (5 bases). Between the trimmed V and J ends, which lost 1 base and 0 bases, there was a span of 7 bases. The CDR3 runs 15 residues. Per the germline V gene, CDR1 is MGHDK and CDR2 is SYGVNS. The CDR3 region has the DNA TGTGCCAGCAGTGAATTAGACAGCTCCTACAATGAGCAGTTCTTC. It encodes CASSELDSSYNEQFF.

This sequence joins TRBV20-1 and TRBJ1-5; D is uncertain. The CDR3 covers 13 residues. Germline values: CDR1 DFQATT, CDR2 SNEGSKA (reference sequence). V lost 8 bases and J 6 bases, leaving 17 bases between the germline ends. The CDR3 nucleotides are TGCAGTCGGGCGGCTGGGTTCGGTCAGCCCCAGCATTTT. This translates into CSRAAGFGQPQHF.

V gene TRBV29-1 combines with J gene TRBJ1-3; perhaps TRBD1 as D (6 bases). CDR1 and CDR2 from the germline V gene are SQVTM and ANQGSEA. This CDR3 has 14 amino acids. Trimming removed 3 bases at V and 2 bases at J, with 11 bases between. The CDR3 spells CSVDPSGAGNTIYF. The CDR3 nucleotides are TGCAGCGTTGATCCCTCAGGGGCTGGAAACACCATATATTTT.

This clonotype was detected ten times or more. The V call is TRBV10-3, the J call TRBJ2-5, with D possibly being TRBD1 (6 bases). CDR3 size: 13 residues. Per germline, CDR1 ENHRY and CDR2 SYGVKD. Trimming cost V 5 bases and J 2 bases, with 9 bases left between them. The CDR3 DNA reads TGTGCCATCAGTCTCCAGGGGCAAGAGACCCAGTACTTC. It translates to CAISLQGQETQYF.

The chain employs TRBV7-9 and TRBJ2-1; 8 bases fit TRBD1. CDR3 size: 17 residues. Germline V gene sequence: CDR1 SEHNR, CDR2 FQNEAQ (reference sequence). The ends lost 2 bases at V and 0 bases at J; junction bases unmatched: 6. CDR3 in DNA: TGTGCCAGCAGCTTACCCCAGGGGGCAAGCTCCTACAATGAGCAGTTCTTC. Its protein product is CASSLPQGASSYNEQFF.

The sample holds one count of this clonotype. The genes are TRBV5-1 and TRBJ2-7, with no clear D. The CDR3 is 13 residues long. Germline CDR1 SGHRS, CDR2 YFSETQ. The V end lost 4 bases, the J end lost 3 bases, and 11 bases lay between the germline ends. The CDR3, as DNA: TGCGCCAGCAGCCCGGACGGATACTACGAGCAGTACTTC. Translation: CASSPDGYYEQYF.

This chain joins TRBV20-1 and TRBJ2-7, with 7 bases aligning to TRBD2. Trimming removed 0 bases from V and 3 bases from J; junction bases left unmatched: 20. CDR3 length: 19 residues. Germline CDR1 reads DFQATT; CDR2 reads SNEGSKA (reference sequence). The CDR3 sequence is CSARDVGGVNIFRDYEQYF. CDR3 sequence (DNA): TGCAGTGCTAGAGACGTGGGGGGGGTTAACATTTTCAGGGACTACGAGCAGTACTTC.

Here the CDR3 reads CSAPPELGLRAFF. CDR3 bases: TGCAGTGCACCGCCCGAACTCGGTCTGCGAGCTTTCTTT. V and J are TRBV20-1 and TRBJ1-1, with D unresolved. Per germline, CDR1 DFQATT and CDR2 SNEGSKA (reference sequence). The length of the CDR3 is 13 residues. V was trimmed by 6 bases and J by 10 bases, leaving 21 bases between them.

Many counts were recorded for this clonotype. The chain combines TRBV5-1 with TRBJ2-1, with D tentatively TRBD2 (6 bases). There are 16 residues in the CDR3. The germline gives CDR1 SGHRS, CDR2 YFSETQ. Trimming shortened V by 0 bases and J by 1 base, and 11 bases separated the two germline ends. The CDR3 sequence is CASSLEAAGSYNEQFF. The CDR3 DNA sequence: TGCGCCAGCAGCTTGGAGGCGGCGGGATCCTACAATGAGCAGTTCTTC.

This clonotype was observed a handful of times. The chain has TRBV2 and TRBJ2-3; D may be TRBD2 (5 bases). The germline V gene encodes CDR1 SNHLY and CDR2 FYNNEI. Trimming removed 8 bases from V and 0 bases from J, with 6 bases in between. The CDR3 is made up of 12 amino acids. The chain's CDR3 is CASSGSTDTQYF. The CDR3 DNA reads as TGTGCCAGCTCGGGGAGCACAGATACGCAGTATTTT.

This sequence joins TRBV27 and TRBJ2-5; TRBD2 matches 10 bases. The CDR3 spans 16 residues. Germline assignment: CDR1 MNHEY and CDR2 SMNVEV (reference sequence). V trimming: 3 bases; J trimming: 4 bases; junction bases outside the gene matches: 8. For the CDR3, the DNA is TGTGCCAGCAGTTTTTTATCTAGCGGGAGTCGAGAGACCCAGTACTTC. This sequence encodes CASSFLSSGSRETQYF.

This chain links TRBV7-8 with TRBJ2-1; 11 bases line up with TRBD2. Germline CDR1 SGHVS, CDR2 FQNEAQ. V lost 3 bases to trimming and J lost 8 bases; unmatched junction nucleotides: 9. The CDR3 length is 16 residues. CDR3 protein: CASSFNSGRAEDEQFF. In DNA, the CDR3 is TGTGCCAGCAGCTTCAATAGCGGGAGGGCCGAAGATGAGCAGTTCTTC. The whole variable domain, filled in from reference TRBV7-8 and TRBJ2-1, reads GAGVSQSPRYKVAKRGQDVALRCDPISGHVSLFWYQQALGQGPEFLTYFQNEAQLDKSGLPSDRFFAERPEGSVSTLKIQRTQQEDSAVYLCASSFNSGRAEDEQFFGPGTRLTVL.

The chain recombines TRBV24-1 with TRBJ1-1; D is perhaps TRBD1 (5 bases). This CDR3 has 14 amino acids. CDR1 is KGHDR, CDR2 SFDVKD, per germline. Trimming cost V 3 bases and J 8 bases, with 15 bases left between them. The CDR3 here is CATSDAGDLSEAFF. Here the CDR3 DNA reads TGTGCCACCAGTGATGCGGGGGATCTCTCGGAAGCTTTCTTT.

This clonotype showed up just a few times. This chain uses TRBV5-6 with TRBJ1-4, with TRBD1 matching 9 bases. Germline CDR1 SGHDT, CDR2 YYEEEE. This CDR3 is 13 amino acids long. V was pared by 4 bases and J by 8 bases, with 3 bases of the junction left unmatched. CDR3 in amino acids: CASSQGTGEKLFF. CDR3 bases: TGTGCCAGCAGCCAAGGGACAGGGGAAAAACTGTTTTTT.

This clonotype was found many times. At one boundary the junction diverges from the germline segment, which might be a read error. The J gene is TRBJ2-5, the V gene TRBV4-1; 11 bases match TRBD2. The CDR3 runs to 15 residues. Germline V gene sequence: CDR1 MGHRA, CDR2 YSYEKL. CDR3 in DNA: TGTGCCAGCAGCCAAGTCGGACTAGCGGGAGAGACCCAGTACTTC. The encoded protein is CASSQVGLAGETQYF.

The table lists this clonotype with a few counts. This chain connects TRBV29-1 to TRBJ1-1; no clear D. CDR1 SQVTM and CDR2 ANQGSEA come from the germline V gene. V lost 8 bases and J 0 bases, leaving 7 bases between the germline ends. The CDR3 extends over 11 amino acids. The CDR3 reads CSYGMNTEAFF. In DNA, the CDR3 is TGCAGCTACGGCATGAACACTGAAGCTTTCTTT.

The rearrangement joins TRBV5-1 to TRBJ1-1, with D uncertain. The V gene lost 7 bases and the J gene lost 3 bases, with 16 bases spanning the gap. Per germline, CDR1 SGHRS and CDR2 YFSETQ. The CDR3 sequence is 14 residues long. The CDR3 DNA sequence: TGCGCCAGCTCAAAATATGGGGTCGACACTGAAGCTTTCTTT. Translated, it gives CASSKYGVDTEAFF.

This clonotype was recorded a few times. The chain recombines TRBV7-6 with TRBJ2-5, with D perhaps TRBD2 (6 bases). Germline loops: CDR1 SGHVS, CDR2 FNYEAQ. The CDR3 sequence is 16 residues long. The V end was cut by 1 base, the J end by 1 base, with 13 bases between. CDR3 protein: CASSLEFGTPQETQYF. In DNA, the CDR3 is TGTGCCAGCAGCTTAGAGTTCGGGACTCCCCAAGAGACCCAGTACTTC.

This clonotype was counted many times. The chain carries TRBV20-1 and TRBJ1-1; TRBD1 matches 8 bases. Per the germline V gene, CDR1 is DFQATT and CDR2 is SNEGSKA (reference sequence). The J segment lost 0 bases and the V segment lost 1 base, leaving 7 bases of the junction unmatched. The length of the CDR3 is 16 residues. This CDR3 reads CSARARTGLMNTEAFF. CDR3 nucleotides: TGCAGTGCTAGAGCCCGGACAGGGCTGATGAACACTGAAGCTTTCTTT.

In this sample, this clonotype turned up a few times. The chain recombines TRBV5-1 with TRBJ2-3, with TRBD2 matching over 12 bases. CDR1 and CDR2 (germline): SGHRS, YFSETQ. Trimming at V came to 4 bases and at J to 7 bases, leaving 7 bases not matched to a gene. This CDR3 spans 15 amino acids. CDR3 sequence reads: CASSLGLAGSNTQYF. In DNA form, the CDR3 reads TGCGCCAGCAGCCTTGGACTAGCGGGGTCCAATACGCAGTATTTT.

This clonotype was counted only a few times. The chain recombines TRBV12-3 or TRBV12-4 with TRBJ2-3, with 11 positions matching TRBD2. The length of the CDR3 is 15 residues. V trimming: 8 bases; J trimming: 1 base; junction bases outside the gene matches: 5. CDR3 protein: CASRFSGRGTDTQYF. The CDR3 nucleotides are TGTGCCAGCCGGTTTAGCGGGAGGGGCACAGATACGCAGTATTTT.

This clonotype was counted only a few times. The V gene is TRBV6-1, the J gene TRBJ2-3; 10 bases fit TRBD2. The CDR3 runs to 14 residues. J gave up 15 bases and V 4 bases, and 13 bases lay outside the gene matches. Germline V gene lookup returns CDR1 MNHNS and CDR2 SASEGT. The CDR3: CASSGEREGSLAYF. The CDR3 nucleotides read TGTGCCAGCAGTGGGGAGCGGGAGGGCTCTCTAGCTTATTTT.

The chain links TRBV7-3 to TRBJ2-5; possibly TRBD1 or TRBD2 for D (6 bases each). Germline loops: CDR1 SGHTA, CDR2 FQGTGA. CDR3 length: 15 amino acids. The V and J ends lost 5 bases and 5 bases respectively, with 18 bases between them. CDR3 coding DNA: TGTGCCAGCAGCCGAAACGGGGGCGCAGGCGAGACCCAGTACTTC. As protein: CASSRNGGAGETQYF. The full variable domain, with the rest looked up from reference TRBV7-3 and TRBJ2-5, is GAGVSQTPSNKVTEKGKYVELRCDPISGHTALYWYRQSLGQGPEFLIYFQGTGAADDSGLPNDRFFAVRPEGSVSTLKIQRTERGDSAVYLCASSRNGGAGETQYFGPGTRLLVL.

This clonotype has just a few counts. The J gene is TRBJ1-5, the V gene TRBV6-1; D is uncertain. V was pared by 0 bases and J by 6 bases, with 6 bases between. The CDR3 has 13 amino acids. Germline values: CDR1 MNHNS, CDR2 SASEGT. The CDR3 spells CASSEARGQPQHF. In nucleotides, the CDR3 is TGTGCCAGCAGTGAAGCGCGGGGTCAGCCCCAGCATTTT.